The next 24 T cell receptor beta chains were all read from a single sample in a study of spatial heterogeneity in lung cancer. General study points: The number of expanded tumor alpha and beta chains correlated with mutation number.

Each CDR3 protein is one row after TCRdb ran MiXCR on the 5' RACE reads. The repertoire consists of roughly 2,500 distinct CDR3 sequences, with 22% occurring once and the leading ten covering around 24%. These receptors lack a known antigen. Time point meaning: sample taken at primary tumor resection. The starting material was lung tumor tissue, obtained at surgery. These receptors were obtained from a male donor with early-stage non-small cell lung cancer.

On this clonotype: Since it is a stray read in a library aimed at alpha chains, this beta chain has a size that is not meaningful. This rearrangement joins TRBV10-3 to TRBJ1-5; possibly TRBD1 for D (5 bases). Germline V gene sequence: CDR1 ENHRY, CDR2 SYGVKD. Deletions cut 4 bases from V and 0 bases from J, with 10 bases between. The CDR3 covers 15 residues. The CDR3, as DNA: TGTGCCATCAGTGCAGACAGTTATAGCAATCAGCCCCAGCATTTT. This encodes CAISADSYSNQPQHF.

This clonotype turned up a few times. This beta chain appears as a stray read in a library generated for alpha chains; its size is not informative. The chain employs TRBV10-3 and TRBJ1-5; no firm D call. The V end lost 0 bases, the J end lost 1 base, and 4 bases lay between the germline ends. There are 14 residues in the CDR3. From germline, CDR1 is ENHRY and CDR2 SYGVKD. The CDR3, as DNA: TGTGCCATCAGTGAGTCGCAGAGCAATCAGCCCCAGCATTTT. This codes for CAISESQSNQPQHF.

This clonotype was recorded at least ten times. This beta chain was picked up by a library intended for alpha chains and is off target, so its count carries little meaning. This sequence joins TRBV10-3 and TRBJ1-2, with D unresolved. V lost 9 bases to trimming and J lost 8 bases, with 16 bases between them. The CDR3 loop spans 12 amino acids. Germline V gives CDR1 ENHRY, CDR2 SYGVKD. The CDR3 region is CAIWTRGSGYTF. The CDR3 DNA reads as TGTGCCATATGGACGAGAGGTTCCGGCTACACCTTC.

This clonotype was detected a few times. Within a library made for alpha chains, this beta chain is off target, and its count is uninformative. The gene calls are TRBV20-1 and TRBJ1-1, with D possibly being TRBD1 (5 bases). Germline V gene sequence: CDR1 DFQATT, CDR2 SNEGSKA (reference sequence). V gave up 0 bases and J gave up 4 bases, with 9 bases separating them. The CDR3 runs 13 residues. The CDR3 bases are TGCAGTGCTAGAGACCGACAGTCCACTGAAGCTTTCTTT. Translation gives CSARDRQSTEAFF.

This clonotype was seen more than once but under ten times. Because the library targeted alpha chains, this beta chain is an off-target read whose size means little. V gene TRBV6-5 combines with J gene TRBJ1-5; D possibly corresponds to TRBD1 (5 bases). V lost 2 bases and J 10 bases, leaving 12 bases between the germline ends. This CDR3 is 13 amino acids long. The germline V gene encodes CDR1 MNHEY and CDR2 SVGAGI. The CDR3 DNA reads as TGTGCCAGCAGTTACCGGAGAGGACAACCCCAGCATTTT. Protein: CASSYRRGQPQHF.

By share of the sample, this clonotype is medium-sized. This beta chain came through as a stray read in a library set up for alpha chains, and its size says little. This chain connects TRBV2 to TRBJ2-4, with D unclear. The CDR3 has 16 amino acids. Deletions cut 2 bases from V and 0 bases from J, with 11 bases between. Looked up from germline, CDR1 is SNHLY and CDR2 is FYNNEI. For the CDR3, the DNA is TGTGCCAGCAGTGAACTCATGGGCTCAGCCAAAAACATTCAGTACTTC. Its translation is CASSELMGSAKNIQYF.

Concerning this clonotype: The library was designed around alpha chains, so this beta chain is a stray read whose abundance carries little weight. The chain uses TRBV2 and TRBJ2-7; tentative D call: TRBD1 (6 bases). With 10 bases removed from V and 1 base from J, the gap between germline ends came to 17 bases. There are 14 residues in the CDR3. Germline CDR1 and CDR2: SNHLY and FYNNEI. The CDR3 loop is CATTDQGPSYEQYF. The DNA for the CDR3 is TGTGCCACCACCGACCAGGGGCCTTCCTACGAGCAGTACTTC.

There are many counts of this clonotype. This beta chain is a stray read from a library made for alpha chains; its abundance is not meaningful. CDR3 sequence reads: CASSYLAGGLKDTQYF. The CDR3 region has the DNA TGTGCCAGCAGTTACCTAGCGGGAGGGCTGAAGGATACGCAGTATTTT. The chain has TRBV6-2 or TRBV6-3 and TRBJ2-3, with 12 positions matching TRBD2. Germline assignment: CDR1 MNHEY and CDR2 SVGEGT. The CDR3 is 16 residues long. V dropped 2 bases and J dropped 6; count of bases not matched to a gene: 6.

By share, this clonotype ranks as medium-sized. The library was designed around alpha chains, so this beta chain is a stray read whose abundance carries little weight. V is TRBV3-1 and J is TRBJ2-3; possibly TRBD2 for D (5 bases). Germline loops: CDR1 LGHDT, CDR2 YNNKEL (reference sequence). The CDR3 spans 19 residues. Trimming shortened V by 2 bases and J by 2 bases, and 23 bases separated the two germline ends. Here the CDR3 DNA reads TGTGCCAGCAGCCAAAAGAGCCGCGAGGGATTGTGGGACACAGATACGCAGTATTTT. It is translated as CASSQKSREGLWDTDTQYF.

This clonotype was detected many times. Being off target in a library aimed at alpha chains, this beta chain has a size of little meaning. CDR3 DNA sequence: TGTGCCAGCAGCTTATGGGACAGGGTCAATGAGCAGTTCTTC. Translated: CASSLWDRVNEQFF. V gene TRBV11-1 combines with J gene TRBJ2-1; TRBD1 matches at 9 bases. The CDR3 contains 14 residues. Per the germline V gene, CDR1 is SGHAT and CDR2 is FQDESV (reference sequence). V lost 2 bases, J lost 6 bases, and 2 bases stayed unmatched.

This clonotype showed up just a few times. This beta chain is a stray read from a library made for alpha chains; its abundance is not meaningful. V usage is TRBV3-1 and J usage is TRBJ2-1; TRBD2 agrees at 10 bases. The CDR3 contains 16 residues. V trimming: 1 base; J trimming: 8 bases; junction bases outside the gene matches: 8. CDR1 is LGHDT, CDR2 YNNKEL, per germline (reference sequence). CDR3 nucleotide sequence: TGTGCCAGCAGCCAAGTGGTAGCGGGGGGTACGGATGAGCAGTTCTTC. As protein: CASSQVVAGGTDEQFF.

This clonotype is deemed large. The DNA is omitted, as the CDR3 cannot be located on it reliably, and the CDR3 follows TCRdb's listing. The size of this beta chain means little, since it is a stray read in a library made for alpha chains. The CDR3 loop is CAYCCSYNEQFF. V and J are TRBV21-1 and TRBJ2-1. TRBV21-1 is listed as a pseudogene. Ends included, the CDR3 has 12 residues.

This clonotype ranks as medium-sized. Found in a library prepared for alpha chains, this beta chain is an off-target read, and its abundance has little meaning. The CDR3 coding sequence is TGTGCCAGCACCAGTGGTCCATTAAACAATCAGCCCCAGCATTTT. This gives the protein CASTSGPLNNQPQHF. The rearrangement links TRBV28 to TRBJ1-5; D gene uncertain. V was cut by 7 bases and J by 3 bases, with 16 bases left in between. Germline CDR1 and CDR2: MDHEN and SYDVKM. This CDR3 is 15 amino acids long.

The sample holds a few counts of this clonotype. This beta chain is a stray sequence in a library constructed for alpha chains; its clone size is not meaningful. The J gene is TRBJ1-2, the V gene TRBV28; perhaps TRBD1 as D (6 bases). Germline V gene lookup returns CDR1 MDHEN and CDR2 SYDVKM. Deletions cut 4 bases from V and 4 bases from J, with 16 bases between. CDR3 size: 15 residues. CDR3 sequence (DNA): TGTGCCAGCAGTTCCCCAGCGGACAGTATCTATGGCTACACCTTC. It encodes CASSSPADSIYGYTF.

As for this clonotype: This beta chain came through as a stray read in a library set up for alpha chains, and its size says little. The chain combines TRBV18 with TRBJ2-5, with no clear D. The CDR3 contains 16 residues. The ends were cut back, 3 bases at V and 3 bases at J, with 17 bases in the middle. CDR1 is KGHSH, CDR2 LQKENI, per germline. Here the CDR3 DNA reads TGTGCCAGCTCACCGTTTTTTAGTGGGTTGGAAGAGACCCAGTACTTC. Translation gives CASSPFFSGLEETQYF.

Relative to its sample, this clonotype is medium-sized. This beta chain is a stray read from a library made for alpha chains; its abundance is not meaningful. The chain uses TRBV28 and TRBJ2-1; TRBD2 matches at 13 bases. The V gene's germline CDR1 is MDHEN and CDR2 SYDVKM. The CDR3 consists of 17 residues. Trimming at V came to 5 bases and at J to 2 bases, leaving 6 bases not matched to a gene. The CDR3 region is CASSQWTSGGTYNEQFF. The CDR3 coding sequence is TGTGCCAGCAGTCAATGGACTAGCGGGGGTACCTACAATGAGCAGTTCTTC. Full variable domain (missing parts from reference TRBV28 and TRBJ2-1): DVKVTQSSRYLVKRTGEKVFLECVQDMDHENMFWYRQDPGLGLRLIYFSYDVKMKEKGDIPEGYSVSREKKERFSLILESASTNQTSMYLCASSQWTSGGTYNEQFFGPGTRLTVL.

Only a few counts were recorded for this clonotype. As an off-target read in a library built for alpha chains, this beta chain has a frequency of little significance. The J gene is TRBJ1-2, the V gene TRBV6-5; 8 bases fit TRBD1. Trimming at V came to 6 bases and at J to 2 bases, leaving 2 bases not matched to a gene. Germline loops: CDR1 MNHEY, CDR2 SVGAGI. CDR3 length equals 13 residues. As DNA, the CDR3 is TGTGCCAGCAGCTGGACAGGGAACTATGGCTACACCTTC. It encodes CASSWTGNYGYTF.

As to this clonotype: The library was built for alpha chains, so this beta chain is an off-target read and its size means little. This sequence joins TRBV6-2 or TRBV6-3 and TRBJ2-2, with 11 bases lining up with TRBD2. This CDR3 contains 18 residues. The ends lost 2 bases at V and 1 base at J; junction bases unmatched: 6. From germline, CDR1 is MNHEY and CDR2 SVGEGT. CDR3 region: CASSYLTLAGVNTGELFF. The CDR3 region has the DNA TGTGCCAGCAGTTACCTAACACTAGCGGGGGTGAACACCGGGGAGCTGTTTTTT.

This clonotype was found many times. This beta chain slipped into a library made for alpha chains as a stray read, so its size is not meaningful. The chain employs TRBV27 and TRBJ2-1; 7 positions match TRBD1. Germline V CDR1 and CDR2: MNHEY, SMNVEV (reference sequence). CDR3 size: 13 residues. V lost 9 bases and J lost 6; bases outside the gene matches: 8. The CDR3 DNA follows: TGTGCCAGTAGAACAGGGGCCACCAATGAGCAGTTCTTC. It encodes CASRTGATNEQFF.

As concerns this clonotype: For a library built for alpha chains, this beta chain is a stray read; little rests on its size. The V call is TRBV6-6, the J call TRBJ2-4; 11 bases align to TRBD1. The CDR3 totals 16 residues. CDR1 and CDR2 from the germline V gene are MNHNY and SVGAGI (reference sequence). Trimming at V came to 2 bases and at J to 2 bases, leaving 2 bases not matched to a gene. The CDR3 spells CASSYQDRGPKNIQYF. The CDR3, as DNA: TGTGCCAGCAGTTACCAGGACAGGGGGCCCAAAAACATTCAGTACTTC.

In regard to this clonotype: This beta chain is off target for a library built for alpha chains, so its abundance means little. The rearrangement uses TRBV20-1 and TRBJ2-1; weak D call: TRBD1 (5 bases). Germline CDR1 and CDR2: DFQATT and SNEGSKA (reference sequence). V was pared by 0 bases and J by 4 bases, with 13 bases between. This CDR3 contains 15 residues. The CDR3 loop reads CSARDTGHNYNEQFF. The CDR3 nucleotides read TGCAGTGCTAGAGATACAGGCCATAATTACAATGAGCAGTTCTTC.

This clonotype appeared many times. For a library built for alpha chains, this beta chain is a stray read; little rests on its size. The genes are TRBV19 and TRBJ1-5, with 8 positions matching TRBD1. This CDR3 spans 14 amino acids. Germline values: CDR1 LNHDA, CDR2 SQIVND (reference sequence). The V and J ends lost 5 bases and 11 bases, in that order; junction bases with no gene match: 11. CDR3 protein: CASSPSRGLGAQHF. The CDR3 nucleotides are TGTGCCAGTAGTCCGTCCAGGGGGCTAGGGGCCCAGCATTTT.

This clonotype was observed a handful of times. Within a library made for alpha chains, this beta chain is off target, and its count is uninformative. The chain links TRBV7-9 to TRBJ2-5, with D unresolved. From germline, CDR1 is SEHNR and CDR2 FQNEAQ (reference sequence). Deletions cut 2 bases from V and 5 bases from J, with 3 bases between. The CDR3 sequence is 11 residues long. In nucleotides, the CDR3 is TGTGCCAGCAGCTTACCGGAGACCCAGTACTTC. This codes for CASSLPETQYF. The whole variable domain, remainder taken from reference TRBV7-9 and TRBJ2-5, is DTGVSQNPRHKITKRGQNVTFRCDPISEHNRLYWYRQTLGQGPEFLTYFQNEAQLEKSRLLSDRFSAERPKGSFSTLEIQRTEQGDSAMYLCASSLPETQYFGPGTRLLVL.

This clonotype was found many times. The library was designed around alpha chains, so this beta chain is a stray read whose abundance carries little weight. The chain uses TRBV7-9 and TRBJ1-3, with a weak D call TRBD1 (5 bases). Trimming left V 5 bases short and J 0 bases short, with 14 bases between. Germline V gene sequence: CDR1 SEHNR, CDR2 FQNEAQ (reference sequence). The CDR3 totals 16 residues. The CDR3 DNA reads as TGTGCCAGCAGCCACACAGGCGCGAGCTCTGGAAACACCATATATTTT. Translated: CASSHTGASSGNTIYF. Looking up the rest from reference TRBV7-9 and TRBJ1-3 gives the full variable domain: DTGVSQNPRHKITKRGQNVTFRCDPISEHNRLYWYRQTLGQGPEFLTYFQNEAQLEKSRLLSDRFSAERPKGSFSTLEIQRTEQGDSAMYLCASSHTGASSGNTIYFGEGSWLTVV.